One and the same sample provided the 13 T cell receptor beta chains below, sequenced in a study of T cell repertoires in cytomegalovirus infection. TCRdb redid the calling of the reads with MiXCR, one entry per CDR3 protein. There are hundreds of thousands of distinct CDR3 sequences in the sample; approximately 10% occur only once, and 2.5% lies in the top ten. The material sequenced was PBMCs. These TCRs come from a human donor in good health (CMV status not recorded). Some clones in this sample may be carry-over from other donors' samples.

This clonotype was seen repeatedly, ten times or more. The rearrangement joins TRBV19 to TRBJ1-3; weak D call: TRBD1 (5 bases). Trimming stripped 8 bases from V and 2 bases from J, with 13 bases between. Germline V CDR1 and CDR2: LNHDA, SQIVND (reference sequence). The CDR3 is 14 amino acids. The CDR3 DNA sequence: TGTGCCAGTGGTGGGCAGGGAGCTGGAAACACCATATATTTT. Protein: CASGGQGAGNTIYF. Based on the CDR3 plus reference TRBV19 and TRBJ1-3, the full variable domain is DGGITQSPKYLFRKEGQNVTLSCEQNLNHDAMYWYRQDPGQGLRLIYYSQIVNDFQKGDIAEGYSVSREKKESFPLTVTSAQKNPTAFYLCASGGQGAGNTIYFGEGSWLTVV.

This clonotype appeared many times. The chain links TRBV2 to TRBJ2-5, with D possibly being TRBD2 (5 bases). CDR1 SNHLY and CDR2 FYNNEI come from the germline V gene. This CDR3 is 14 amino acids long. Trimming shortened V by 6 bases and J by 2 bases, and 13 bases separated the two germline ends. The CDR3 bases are TGTGCCAGCAGCAACTTAGCGAGGCAAGAGACCCAGTACTTC. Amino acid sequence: CASSNLARQETQYF.

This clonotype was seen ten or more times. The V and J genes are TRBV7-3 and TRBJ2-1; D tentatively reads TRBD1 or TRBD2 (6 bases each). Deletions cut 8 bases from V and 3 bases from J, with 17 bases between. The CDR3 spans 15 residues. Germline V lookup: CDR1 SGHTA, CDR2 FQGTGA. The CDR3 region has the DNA TGTGCCAGCTCACCGGGGGCCGAAGGCTACAATGAGCAGTTCTTC. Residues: CASSPGAEGYNEQFF.

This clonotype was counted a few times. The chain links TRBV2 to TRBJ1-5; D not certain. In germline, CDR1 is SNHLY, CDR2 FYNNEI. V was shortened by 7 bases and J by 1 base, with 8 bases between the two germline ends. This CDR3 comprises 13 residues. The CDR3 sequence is CASKGMSNQPQHF. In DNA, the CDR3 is TGTGCCAGCAAGGGTATGAGCAATCAGCCCCAGCATTTT.

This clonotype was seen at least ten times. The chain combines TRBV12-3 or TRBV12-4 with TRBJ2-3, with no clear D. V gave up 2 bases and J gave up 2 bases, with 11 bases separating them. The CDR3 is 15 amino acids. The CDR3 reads CASSLTVSYTDTQYF. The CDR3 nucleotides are TGTGCCAGCAGTTTAACCGTGTCTTACACAGATACGCAGTATTTT.

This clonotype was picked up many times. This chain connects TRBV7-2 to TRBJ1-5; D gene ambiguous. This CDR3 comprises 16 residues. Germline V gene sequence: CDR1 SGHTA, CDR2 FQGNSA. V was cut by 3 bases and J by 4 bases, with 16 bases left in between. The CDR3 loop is CASSLGSVRDNQPQHF. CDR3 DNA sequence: TGTGCCAGCAGCTTGGGGTCTGTGCGGGATAATCAGCCCCAGCATTTT. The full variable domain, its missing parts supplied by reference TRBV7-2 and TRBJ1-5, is GAGVSQSPSNKVTEKGKDVELRCDPISGHTALYWYRQSLGQGLEFLIYFQGNSAPDKSGLPSDRFSAERTGGSVSTLTIQRTQQEDSAVYLCASSLGSVRDNQPQHFGDGTRLSIL.

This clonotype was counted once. CDR3 amino acids: CASGGGPARAAFF. CDR3 DNA sequence: TGTGCCAGCGGGGGGGGACCCGCCAGAGCGGCTTTCTTT. This chain links TRBV6-2 or TRBV6-3 with TRBJ1-1; a possible D gene is TRBD1 (5 bases). The CDR3 covers 13 residues. V was shortened by 8 bases and J by 11 bases, with 21 bases between the two germline ends. CDR1 and CDR2 (germline): MNHEY, SVGEGT.

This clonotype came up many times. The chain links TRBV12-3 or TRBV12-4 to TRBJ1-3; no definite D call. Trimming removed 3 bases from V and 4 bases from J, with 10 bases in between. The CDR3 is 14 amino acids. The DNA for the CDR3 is TGTGCCAGCAGTTTTCTGAATGCGGGAAACACCATATATTTT. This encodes CASSFLNAGNTIYF.

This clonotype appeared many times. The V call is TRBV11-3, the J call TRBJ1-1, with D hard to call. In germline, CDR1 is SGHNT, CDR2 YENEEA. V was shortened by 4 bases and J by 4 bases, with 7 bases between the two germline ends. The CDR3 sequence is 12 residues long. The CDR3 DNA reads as TGTGCCAGCAGCTCGGAAGGCACTGAAGCTTTCTTT. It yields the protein CASSSEGTEAFF. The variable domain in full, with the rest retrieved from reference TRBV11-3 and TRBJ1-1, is EAGVVQSPRYKIIEKKQPVAFWCNPISGHNTLYWYLQNLGQGPELLIRYENEEAVDDSQLPKDRFSAERLKGVDSTLKIQPAELGDSAVYLCASSSEGTEAFFGQGTRLTVV.

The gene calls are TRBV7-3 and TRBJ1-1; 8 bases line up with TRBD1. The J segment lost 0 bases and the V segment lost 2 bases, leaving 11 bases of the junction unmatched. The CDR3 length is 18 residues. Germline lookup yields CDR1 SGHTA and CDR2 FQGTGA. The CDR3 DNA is TGTGCCAGCAGCTTACGGACAGGGACGGGGTCTCTGAACACTGAAGCTTTCTTT. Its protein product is CASSLRTGTGSLNTEAFF.

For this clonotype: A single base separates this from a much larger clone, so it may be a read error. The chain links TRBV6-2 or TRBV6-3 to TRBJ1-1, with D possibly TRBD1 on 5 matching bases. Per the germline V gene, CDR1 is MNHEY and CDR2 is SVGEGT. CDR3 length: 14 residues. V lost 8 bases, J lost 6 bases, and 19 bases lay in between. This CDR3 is CASSSGGRVAEAFF. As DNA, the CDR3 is TGTGCCAGCTCGTCGGGGGGAAGGGTTGCTGAAGCTTTCTTT.

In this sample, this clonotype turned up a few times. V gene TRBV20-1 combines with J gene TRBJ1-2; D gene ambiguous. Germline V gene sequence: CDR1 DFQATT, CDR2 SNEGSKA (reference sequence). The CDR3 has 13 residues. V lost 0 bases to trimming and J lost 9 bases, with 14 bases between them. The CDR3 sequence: CSARDGSSLRYTF. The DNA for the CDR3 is TGCAGTGCTAGAGATGGGTCGAGCCTACGCTACACCTTC.

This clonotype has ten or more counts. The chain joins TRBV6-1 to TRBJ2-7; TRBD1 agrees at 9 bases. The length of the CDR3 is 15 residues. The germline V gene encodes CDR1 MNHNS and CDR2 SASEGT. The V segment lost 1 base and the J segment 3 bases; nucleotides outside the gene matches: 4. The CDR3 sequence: CASSEGGTGIYEQYF. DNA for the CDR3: TGTGCCAGCAGTGAAGGTGGGACAGGGATCTACGAGCAGTACTTC.